Presented here are 24 T cell receptor beta chains from one specimen sequenced in a study of shared clonotypes between healthy human individuals. CD45RO-negative, CCR7-positively selected cells formed the naive CD8 fraction, excluding terminally differentiated effector memory CD45RA+ cells. TCRdb's copy holds only in-frame clones and misses some; the assay was immunoSEQ multiplex PCR. The data hold under 1 million clones, with approximately 97% observed a single time. The sample comprised naive CD8+ T cells sorted from blood. The receptor set was obtained from a man in his thirties or forties in good health.

The rearrangement uses TRBV27 and TRBJ2-2; D may match TRBD1 or TRBD2 (5 bases each). The CDR3 extends over 16 amino acids. The V and J ends lost 3 bases and 1 base respectively, with 12 bases between them. Germline V lookup: CDR1 MNHEY, CDR2 SMNVEV (reference sequence). CDR3 loop: CASSLGVNLNTGELFF. CDR3 coding DNA: TGTGCCAGCAGTTTGGGGGTGAACCTGAACACCGGGGAGCTGTTTTTT.

The CDR3 nucleotides read TGTGCCAGCAGTGAATATATCGGGGACGGCGCTAACTATGGCTACACCTTC. Protein product: CASSEYIGDGANYGYTF. The chain couples TRBV2 to TRBJ1-2; TRBD1 might be the D (5 bases). CDR1 is SNHLY and CDR2 is FYNNEI in the germline V gene. Trimming removed 2 bases from V and 0 bases from J, with 16 bases in between. The CDR3 is 17 amino acids. The whole variable domain, remainder taken from reference TRBV2 and TRBJ1-2, is EPEVTQTPSHQVTQMGQEVILRCVPISNHLYFYWYRQILGQKVEFLVSFYNNEISEKSEIFDDQFSVERPDGSNFTLKIRSTKLEDSAMYFCASSEYIGDGANYGYTFGSGTRLTVV.

CDR3 sequence: CASSYPFGDRKNTEAFF. CDR3 bases: TGTGCCAGCAGCTACCCCTTTGGGGACAGGAAAAACACTGAAGCTTTCTTT. The chain uses TRBV11-2 and TRBJ1-1, with 8 bases that match TRBD1. The CDR3 runs 17 residues. Trimming cost V 4 bases and J 2 bases; bases outside gene matches: 12. CDR1 and CDR2 (germline): SGHAT, FQNNGV. The full variable domain, in which reference TRBV11-2 and TRBJ1-1 provide the parts outside the CDR3, is EAGVAQSPRYKIIEKRQSVAFWCNPISGHATLYWYQQILGQGPKLLIQFQNNGVVDDSQLPKDRFSAERLKGVDSTLKIQPAKLEDSAVYLCASSYPFGDRKNTEAFFGQGTRLTVV.

The chain couples TRBV6-5 to TRBJ2-5; a possible D gene is TRBD2 (9 bases). V gave up 7 bases and J gave up 5 bases, with 17 bases separating them. This CDR3 spans 14 amino acids. Germline-derived CDR1 and CDR2 are MNHEY and SVGAGI. The CDR3 DNA is TGTGCCAGCAAGGACAGGGCGGGGGGGGAGACCCAGTACTTC. Translating gives CASKDRAGGETQYF.

The chain links TRBV13 to TRBJ2-2; D assignment may be TRBD1 or TRBD2 (5 bases each). CDR3 length: 15 residues. Germline CDR1 reads PRHDT; CDR2 reads FYEKMQ (reference sequence). The V end was cut by 4 bases, the J end by 5 bases, with 14 bases between. CDR3 amino acids: CASSSAGGGTGELFF. The CDR3 region has the DNA TGTGCCAGCAGCTCGGCTGGGGGTGGAACCGGGGAGCTGTTTTTT.

This chain links TRBV20-1 with TRBJ1-2; D unresolved. CDR1 is DFQATT, CDR2 SNEGSKA, per germline (reference sequence). V shed 5 bases and J shed 3 bases, with 7 bases lying between them. This CDR3 is 11 amino acids long. The CDR3 DNA reads TGCAGTGCTGGACCTGACTATGGCTACACCTTC. The encoded protein is CSAGPDYGYTF.

V usage is TRBV6-6 and J usage is TRBJ2-1, with 9 bases identical to TRBD2. This CDR3 has 16 amino acids. Germline CDR1 is MNHNY and CDR2 is SVGAGI (reference sequence). V dropped 3 bases and J dropped 6; count of bases not matched to a gene: 9. CDR3 coding DNA: TGTGCCAGCAGTTATCGTGCGGGAGGGCCCCGCAATGAGCAGTTCTTC. Translated: CASSYRAGGPRNEQFF.

This chain connects TRBV5-1 to TRBJ2-2; 7 bases match TRBD2. With V trimmed by 4 bases and J by 4 bases, 4 bases remained unmatched. Germline CDR1 SGHRS, CDR2 YFSETQ. The CDR3 sequence is 14 residues long. The CDR3 DNA reads as TGCGCCAGCAGCACTTCTAGCGGCACCGGGGAGCTGTTTTTT. Protein: CASSTSSGTGELFF. Together with reference TRBV5-1 and TRBJ2-2, the CDR3 gives the full variable domain: KAGVTQTPRYLIKTRGQQVTLSCSPISGHRSVSWYQQTPGQGLQFLFEYFSETQRNKGNFPGRFSGRQFSNSRSEMNVSTLELGDSALYLCASSTSSGTGELFFGEGSRLTVL.

This CDR3 reads CASSSETSGRPTNTGELFF. CDR3 nucleotides: TGTGCCAGCAGCTCAGAGACTAGCGGGAGGCCGACGAACACCGGGGAGCTGTTTTTT. The chain joins TRBV9 to TRBJ2-2; 13 bases are shared with TRBD2. The CDR3 length is 19 residues. Per germline, CDR1 SGDLS and CDR2 YYNGEE. The J segment lost 0 bases and the V segment lost 4 bases, leaving 9 bases of the junction unmatched.

The genes are TRBV7-9 and TRBJ1-3; D is undetermined. V shed 6 bases and J shed 3 bases, with 6 bases lying between them. CDR1 SEHNR and CDR2 FQNEAQ come from the germline V gene (reference sequence). The CDR3 consists of 12 residues. CDR3 region: CASRPSGNTIYF. The CDR3 nucleotides read TGTGCCAGCAGACCAAGTGGAAACACCATATATTTT.

This chain connects TRBV7-9 to TRBJ2-1; 11 bases fit TRBD2. J gave up 7 bases and V 1 base, and 6 bases lay outside the gene matches. Germline lookup yields CDR1 SEHNR and CDR2 FQNEAQ (reference sequence). The CDR3 spans 16 residues. CDR3 region: CASSLVSSGRWNEQFF. The CDR3 nucleotides read TGTGCCAGCAGCTTAGTTTCTAGCGGGAGGTGGAATGAGCAGTTCTTC. The variable domain in full, with the rest retrieved from reference TRBV7-9 and TRBJ2-1, is DTGVSQNPRHKITKRGQNVTFRCDPISEHNRLYWYRQTLGQGPEFLTYFQNEAQLEKSRLLSDRFSAERPKGSFSTLEIQRTEQGDSAMYLCASSLVSSGRWNEQFFGPGTRLTVL.

The rearrangement joins TRBV28 to TRBJ2-7; 8 nucleotides line up with TRBD2. This CDR3 contains 17 residues. In germline, CDR1 is MDHEN, CDR2 SYDVKM. J was trimmed by 5 bases and V by 3 bases; bases with no gene match: 15. In DNA, the CDR3 is TGTGCCAGCAGTTTCGTGAGGACTAGCCCATCCTTGAACGAGCAGTACTTC. Translation gives CASSFVRTSPSLNEQYF. Complete variable domain (other parts from reference TRBV28 and TRBJ2-7): DVKVTQSSRYLVKRTGEKVFLECVQDMDHENMFWYRQDPGLGLRLIYFSYDVKMKEKGDIPEGYSVSREKKERFSLILESASTNQTSMYLCASSFVRTSPSLNEQYFGPGTRLTVT.

The V call is TRBV29-1, the J call TRBJ2-3; weak D call: TRBD2 (5 bases). From germline, CDR1 is SQVTM and CDR2 ANQGSEA. Deletions cut 3 bases from V and 10 bases from J, with 11 bases between. There are 11 residues in the CDR3. The DNA of the CDR3 is TGCAGCGTTGACTTAGCGAGGGCGCAGTATTTT. This sequence encodes CSVDLARAQYF.

The rearrangement links TRBV6-6 to TRBJ2-2; unclear D gene. Trimming took 8 bases from V and 5 from J, leaving 12 bases between them. This CDR3 has 13 residues. The germline gives CDR1 MNHNY, CDR2 SVGAGI (reference sequence). CDR3 residues: CASSDPTTGELFF. The CDR3 nucleotides read TGTGCCAGCTCAGACCCCACGACCGGGGAGCTGTTTTTT.

The chain joins TRBV9 to TRBJ2-5, with unresolved D. Germline assignment: CDR1 SGDLS and CDR2 YYNGEE. Trimming removed 4 bases from V and 4 bases from J, with 8 bases in between. This CDR3 spans 12 amino acids. The DNA of the CDR3 is TGTGCCAGCAGCTCGGGTCCAGAGACCCAGTACTTC. It is translated as CASSSGPETQYF.

The V and J genes are TRBV15 and TRBJ2-2, with D unclear. The CDR3 has 13 residues. Trimming cost V 1 base and J 2 bases, with 2 bases left between them. Germline loops: CDR1 LNHNV, CDR2 YYDKDF (reference sequence). The CDR3 region has the DNA TGTGCCACCAGCAGAGTTAACACCGGGGAGCTGTTTTTT. Protein: CATSRVNTGELFF.

This chain joins TRBV11-2 and TRBJ2-7, with TRBD1 identical over 12 bases. The V gene end was trimmed by 4 bases and the J gene end by 3 bases; junction bases not matched to a gene: 7. This CDR3 contains 16 residues. Germline loops: CDR1 SGHAT, CDR2 FQNNGV. CDR3: CASSYWDRGRHYEQYF. The CDR3 nucleotides are TGTGCCAGCAGCTACTGGGACAGGGGGCGGCACTACGAGCAGTACTTC.

CDR3: CASSPGTELQETQYF. In DNA form, the CDR3 reads TGTGCCAGCAGTCCCGGGACAGAGCTACAAGAGACCCAGTACTTC. The rearrangement uses TRBV28 and TRBJ2-5; TRBD1 agrees at 7 bases. Germline-derived CDR1 and CDR2 are MDHEN and SYDVKM. CDR3 length equals 15 residues. The ends lost 5 bases at V and 2 bases at J; junction bases unmatched: 8.

The chain carries TRBV27 and TRBJ2-6; D not resolved. The CDR3 consists of 15 residues. Trimming stripped 6 bases from V and 0 bases from J, with 9 bases between. Germline V gives CDR1 MNHEY, CDR2 SMNVEV (reference sequence). The CDR3 bases are TGTGCCAGCAGGGAACAGATCTCTGGGGCCAACGTCCTGACTTTC. Protein: CASREQISGANVLTF.

The chain carries TRBV7-9 and TRBJ2-7; D is possibly TRBD1 or TRBD2 (5 bases each). The ends were cut back, 5 bases at V and 0 bases at J, with 11 bases in the middle. Germline CDR1 is SEHNR and CDR2 is FQNEAQ (reference sequence). The CDR3 totals 14 residues. CDR3 in DNA: TGTGCCAGCAGCCCGGGACCAAGCTCCTACGAGCAGTACTTC. Residues: CASSPGPSSYEQYF.

The chain has TRBV7-9 and TRBJ2-7, with TRBD2 as a possible D gene (6 bases). This CDR3 spans 16 amino acids. The V gene's germline CDR1 is SEHNR and CDR2 FQNEAQ (reference sequence). V lost 5 bases, J lost 4 bases, and 21 bases lay in between. The CDR3 protein is CASSPGRPPGGYEQYF. CDR3 DNA sequence: TGTGCCAGCAGCCCCGGACGGCCCCCCGGGGGTTACGAGCAGTACTTC.

The chain is built from TRBV9 and TRBJ2-6; D remains unclear. The V gene's germline CDR1 is SGDLS and CDR2 YYNGEE. This CDR3 has 16 residues. V was shortened by 3 bases and J by 2 bases, with 12 bases between the two germline ends. The CDR3 protein is CASSGTRTPGANVLTF. CDR3 coding DNA: TGTGCCAGCAGCGGTACAAGAACCCCTGGGGCCAACGTCCTGACTTTC. Supplemented by reference TRBV9 and TRBJ2-6, the full variable domain reads DSGVTQTPKHLITATGQRVTLRCSPRSGDLSVYWYQQSLDQGLQFLIQYYNGEERAKGNILERFSAQQFPDLHSELNLSSLELGDSALYFCASSGTRTPGANVLTFGAGSRLTVL.

V and J are TRBV7-9 and TRBJ2-7; 12 nucleotides match TRBD2. This CDR3 has 16 amino acids. Per germline, CDR1 SEHNR and CDR2 FQNEAQ (reference sequence). Unmatched junction bases numbered 5, after V lost 5 bases and J lost 0 bases. The CDR3 nucleotides are TGTGCCAGCAGCCTAGGGACTAGCGGGCCCTCCTACGAGCAGTACTTC. Its protein product is CASSLGTSGPSYEQYF.

The V call is TRBV4-1, the J call TRBJ1-1; D might be TRBD1 (5 bases). Germline lookup yields CDR1 MGHRA and CDR2 YSYEKL. V shed 4 bases and J shed 6 bases, with 15 bases lying between them. The CDR3 covers 14 residues. CDR3 in DNA: TGCGCCAGCAGCCCCCGGGGACTTGATGCTGAAGCTTTCTTT. This codes for CASSPRGLDAEAFF.